These T cell receptor beta chains were read from a single sample in a study of control samples from healthy donors and cancer patients. Using immunoSEQ multiplex PCR, the repertoire was profiled, and TCRdb retains in-frame clones only, with some absent. The profile shows 80,000 to 85,000 clones, nearly 90% of them singletons. The sequencing sample was made of blood. All receptors come from a woman in her fifties or sixties in good health. Each CDR3 is given with its conserved first and last residue. A D gene is named only where the DNA matches it firmly. A clone size is listed for some rows: how often the clone was seen (once, few, many), or a class if it is expanded.

TRBJ1-1,TRBV9,once,-,TGTGCCAGCAGCGTAGGGGGCAGTATGAACACTGAAGCTTTCTTT,CASSVGGSMNTEAFF
TRBJ2-1,TRBV2,-,-,TGTGCCAGCAGTGAGGTGTCCCGGGACAATGAGCAGTTCTTC,CASSEVSRDNEQFF
TRBJ2-3,TRBV5-4,-,-,TGTGCCAGCAGCTTGGACCCGGGGAAAGGCACAGATACGCAGTATTTT,CASSLDPGKGTDTQYF
TRBJ1-6,TRBV2,-,-,TGTGCCAGCAGGGTAAAAACGGCGGATTCACCCCTCCACTTT,CASRVKTADSPLHF
TRBJ1-1,TRBV5-6,-,-,TGTGCCAGCAGCTTGTTGCCAGGGATTGAAGCTTTCTTT,CASSLLPGIEAFF
TRBJ2-7,TRBV10-3,-,TRBD2,TGTGCCAGCAGCCCGGGACTAGCCTACGAGCAGTACTTC,CASSPGLAYEQYF
TRBJ2-3,TRBV5-1,-,TRBD2,TGCGCCACCAACCCTTTAGCGGGGGGGAGCACAGATACGCAGTATTTT,CATNPLAGGSTDTQYF
TRBJ1-2,TRBV29-1,-,-,TGCAGCGTCGGAGGGACGGATTATGGCTACACCTTC,CSVGGTDYGYTF
TRBJ2-3,TRBV7-9,-,-,TGTGCCAGCAGCTTCTTAAGAGATGCGCAGTATTTT,CASSFLRDAQYF
TRBJ2-5,TRBV6-6,-,-,TGTGCCAGCAGTTTGACCCAGGGTCAAGAGACCCAGTACTTC,CASSLTQGQETQYF
TRBJ1-5,TRBV2,-,-,TGTGCCAGCAGTGACGGGGGATATAATCAGCCCCAGCATTTT,CASSDGGYNQPQHF
TRBJ1-2,TRBV18,once,TRBD1,TGTGCCAGCTCAACTTCCTGGGACAGGAACAACTATGGCTACACCTTC,CASSTSWDRNNYGYTF
TRBJ2-7,TRBV7-7,-,-,TGTGCCAGCAGCTTAGTCGGGGGAAACGAGCAGTACTTC,CASSLVGGNEQYF
TRBJ1-2,TRBV30,-,TRBD1,TGTGCCTGGAGCCGGGACAGCTTTTATGGCTACACCTTC,CAWSRDSFYGYTF
TRBJ1-1,TRBV5-6,once,-,TGTGCCAGCAGCTTGTATCGTTCTCCCCGGAACACTGAAGCTTTCTTT,CASSLYRSPRNTEAFF
TRBJ1-1,TRBV6-1,once,-,TGTGCCAGCAGTGAAGTAGGGACTACTGAAGCTTTCTTT,CASSEVGTTEAFF
TRBJ2-2,TRBV2,few,-,TGTGCCAGCAAAGGAGGAGGGACACCGAACACCGGGGAGCTGTTTTTT,CASKGGGTPNTGELFF
TRBJ2-1,TRBV28,once,-,TGTGCCAGCAAATTGTACAATGAGCAGTTCTTC,CASKLYNEQFF
TRBJ1-1,TRBV5-4,-,-,TGTGCCAGCAGGCAGGGACAGAACACTGAAGCTTTCTTT,CASRQGQNTEAFF
TRBJ2-3,TRBV5-6,once,TRBD2,TGTGCCAGCAGCTTGCCCGGGGGGGTCGCAGATACGCAGTATTTT,CASSLPGGVADTQYF
TRBJ2-3,TRBV25-1,-,-,TGTGCCAGCAGTGATCCTAGTTCCCGTACAGATACGCAGTATTTT,CASSDPSSRTDTQYF
TRBJ1-1,TRBV18,-,-,TGTGCCAGCTCACGTAGACAGGTGAACACTGAAGCTTTCTTT,CASSRRQVNTEAFF
TRBJ1-2,TRBV14,-,TRBD1,TGTGCCAGCAGCGGGACAGTCAACTATGGCTACACCTTC,CASSGTVNYGYTF
TRBJ2-1,TRBV24-1,-,TRBD2,TGTGCCACCAGTGATCCCGGACTAGAGTGGGGGGATGAGCAGTTCTTC,CATSDPGLEWGDEQFF
TRBJ2-1,TRBV10-3,-,-,TGTGCCATCAGTGACGAGGTTTCGGATAACAATGAGCAGTTCTTC,CAISDEVSDNNEQFF
TRBJ1-2,TRBV2,-,TRBD1,TGTGCCAGCAGTGAACTCAGGGGGTCATATGGCTACACCTTC,CASSELRGSYGYTF
TRBJ2-2,TRBV6-5,-,TRBD2,TGTGCCAGCAGTTCGGGGGGTCCCCACGGGGAGCTGTTTTTT,CASSSGGPHGELFF
TRBJ2-5,TRBV5-1,-,-,TGCGCCAGCAGCTTGGGAGCACAGGGTGCCGAGACCCAGTACTTC,CASSLGAQGAETQYF
TRBJ1-4,TRBV6-5,-,-,TGTGCCAGCAGCCCCGATTGGCAGACTAATGAAAAACTGTTTTTT,CASSPDWQTNEKLFF
TRBJ2-3,TRBV11-2,-,-,TGTGCCAGCAGCTTAGGCTATTCAGATACGCAGTATTTT,CASSLGYSDTQYF
TRBJ1-1,TRBV6-5,-,-,TGTGCCAGCAGCCTGGGGGGGGCAGGGAAAACTGAAGCTTTCTTT,CASSLGGAGKTEAFF
TRBJ2-3,TRBV19,-,TRBD1,TGTGCCAGTAGCCGGACAGGGGGTCGGACAGATACGCAGTATTTT,CASSRTGGRTDTQYF
TRBJ2-3,TRBV3-1/TRBV3-2,-,TRBD2,TGTGCCAGCAGCCGGGCTGGGGGTAGCGGGGGGAACACGCAGTATTTT,CASSRAGGSGGNTQYF
TRBJ1-1,TRBV10-1,-,-,TGCGCCAGCAAAGGCGAACTTGGGAACACTGAAGCTTTCTTT,CASKGELGNTEAFF
TRBJ1-1,TRBV29-1,-,-,TGCAGCGTTGAAGGGGTAAGCATGAACACTGAAGCTTTCTTT,CSVEGVSMNTEAFF